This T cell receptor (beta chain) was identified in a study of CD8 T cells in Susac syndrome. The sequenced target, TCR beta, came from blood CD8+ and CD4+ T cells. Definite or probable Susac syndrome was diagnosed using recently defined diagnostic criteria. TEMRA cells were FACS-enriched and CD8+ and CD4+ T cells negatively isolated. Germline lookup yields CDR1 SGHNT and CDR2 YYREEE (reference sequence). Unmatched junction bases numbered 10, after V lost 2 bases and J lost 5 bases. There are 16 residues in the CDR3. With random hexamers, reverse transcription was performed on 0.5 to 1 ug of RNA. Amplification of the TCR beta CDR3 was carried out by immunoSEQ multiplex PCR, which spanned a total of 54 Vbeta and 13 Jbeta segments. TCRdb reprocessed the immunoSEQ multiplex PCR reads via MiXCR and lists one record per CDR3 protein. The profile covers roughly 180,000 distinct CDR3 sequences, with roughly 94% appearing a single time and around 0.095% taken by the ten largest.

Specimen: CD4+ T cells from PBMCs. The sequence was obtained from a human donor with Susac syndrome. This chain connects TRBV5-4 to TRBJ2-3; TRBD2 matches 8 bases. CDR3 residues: CASSFVPAGVKDTQYF. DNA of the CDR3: TGTGCCAGCAGCTTTGTTCCAGCGGGAGTTAAAGATACGCAGTATTTT.